This T cell receptor (beta chain) was found in a study of T cell responses to AZD1222 COVID-19 vaccine. This clone was observed once. Sequencing used immunoSEQ multiplex PCR; TCRdb keeps in-frame clones, though not all of them. The sample has approximately 99,000 clones, around nine tenths seen once. The V gene's germline CDR1 is SGHRS and CDR2 YFSETQ. This CDR3 contains 14 residues. Trimming stripped 7 bases from V and 3 bases from J, with 16 bases between. Sequencing was performed on peripheral blood, taken on day 0 of MenACWY control vaccination. This chain links TRBV5-1 with TRBJ1-1, with TRBD1 as a possible D gene (5 bases). This sequence originates from an adult in good health. The CDR3 reads CASGNQGSHTEAFF. Here the CDR3 DNA reads TGCGCCAGCGGAAATCAGGGATCCCACACTGAAGCTTTCTTT. Filled out from reference TRBV5-1 and TRBJ1-1, the complete variable domain reads KAGVTQTPRYLIKTRGQQVTLSCSPISGHRSVSWYQQTPGQGLQFLFEYFSETQRNKGNFPGRFSGRQFSNSRSEMNVSTLELGDSALYLCASGNQGSHTEAFFGQGTRLTVV.